A single sample is the source of the 20 T cell receptor beta chains below, sequenced in a study of identifying expanded T cells in peripheral blood. Some clones are missing from TCRdb's copy, which holds only in-frame ones; the method was immunoSEQ multiplex PCR. There are around 100,000 clones in the sample; more than 85% occur only once, and over 15% lies in the top ten. The specimen was blood. These receptors were taken from a person aged 18 to 70 in good health.

The chain uses TRBV27 and TRBJ2-1, with TRBD2 identical over 10 bases. J was trimmed by 8 bases and V by 6 bases; bases with no gene match: 10. The CDR3 contains 15 residues. Germline V lookup: CDR1 MNHEY, CDR2 SMNVEV (reference sequence). The CDR3 loop reads CASRSGGAPFYEQFF. DNA of the CDR3: TGTGCCAGCAGAAGCGGGGGGGCGCCTTTTTATGAGCAGTTCTTC.

The chain has TRBV4-3 and TRBJ2-6; the match to TRBD1 covers 11 bases. This CDR3 has 22 residues. Germline V gene sequence: CDR1 LGHNA, CDR2 YSLEER. The J segment lost 1 base and the V segment lost 0 bases, leaving 14 bases of the junction unmatched. The CDR3 region is CASSQERVGTGTGGSGANVLTF. In DNA, the CDR3 is TGCGCCAGCAGCCAAGAAAGGGTAGGCACCGGGACAGGGGGATCTGGGGCCAACGTCCTGACTTTC.

The V gene is TRBV18, the J gene TRBJ2-3; D is tentatively TRBD1 or TRBD2 (7 bases each). The germline V and J ends were trimmed by 3 bases and 3 bases, with 19 bases remaining between them. The germline gives CDR1 KGHSH, CDR2 LQKENI. CDR3 length: 17 residues. CDR3 loop: CASSPRDRLARTDTQYF. CDR3 sequence (DNA): TGTGCCAGCTCACCCCGGGACAGACTAGCTCGGACAGATACGCAGTATTTT.

Points on this clone: The junction and the germline gene differ at one end; a read error may be behind it. The gene calls are TRBV7-9 and TRBJ2-7; weak D call: TRBD1 (5 bases). This CDR3 is built from 14 residues. Germline lookup yields CDR1 SEHNR and CDR2 FQNEAQ (reference sequence). The CDR3 sequence: CASSPPTASSEQYF. As DNA, the CDR3 is TGTGCCAGCAGCCCACCGACAGCCTCCTCCGAGCAGTACTTC.

The chain employs TRBV18 and TRBJ2-2; 8 bases match TRBD2. V shed 2 bases, J shed 5 bases, and the junction held 13 bases outside the gene matches. The CDR3 extends over 18 amino acids. CDR1 is KGHSH, CDR2 LQKENI, per germline. In DNA form, the CDR3 reads TGTGCCAGCTCACCATCCACCACGGCGGGGGGCTATACCGGGGAGCTGTTTTTT. Protein: CASSPSTTAGGYTGELFF.

The V and J genes are TRBV7-2 and TRBJ1-6; D might be TRBD1 (6 bases). This CDR3 spans 14 amino acids. Trimming shortened V by 5 bases and J by 10 bases, and 15 bases separated the two germline ends. Germline V gene sequence: CDR1 SGHTA, CDR2 FQGNSA. CDR3 amino acids: CASSLGGTNSPLHF. The CDR3 DNA sequence: TGTGCCAGCAGCCTGGGGGGGACAAACTCACCCCTCCACTTT.

V and J are TRBV6-5 and TRBJ1-1; D unresolved. This CDR3 is 14 amino acids long. The V end was cut by 0 bases, the J end by 1 base, with 6 bases between. Germline V gives CDR1 MNHEY, CDR2 SVGAGI. Here the CDR3 reads CASSYSRGNTEAFF. The CDR3 bases are TGTGCCAGCAGTTACTCGCGGGGGAACACTGAAGCTTTCTTT.

The V call is TRBV4-1, the J call TRBJ2-3, with 9 nucleotides matching TRBD2. Germline V gene lookup returns CDR1 MGHRA and CDR2 YSYEKL. The junction had 6 bases not matched to a gene; V was cut back by 4 bases and J by 4 bases. The CDR3 totals 15 residues. The CDR3: CASSPGSGGPDTQYF. For the CDR3, the DNA is TGCGCCAGCAGCCCAGGGAGCGGGGGGCCAGATACGCAGTATTTT.

V usage is TRBV28 and J usage is TRBJ2-6; the D is unclear. The CDR3 loop spans 11 amino acids. CDR1 MDHEN and CDR2 SYDVKM come from the germline V gene. V shed 8 bases and J shed 4 bases, with 3 bases lying between them. CDR3: CASAGANVLTF. The CDR3 DNA sequence: TGTGCCAGCGCGGGGGCCAACGTCCTGACTTTC.

The rearrangement uses TRBV6-5 and TRBJ2-3, with 7 bases that match TRBD2. The germline V gene has CDR1 MNHEY and CDR2 SVGAGI. Trimming removed 5 bases from V and 3 bases from J; junction bases left unmatched: 8. The CDR3 loop spans 15 amino acids. Here the CDR3 reads CASSPMPGGTDTQYF. As DNA, the CDR3 is TGTGCCAGCAGTCCAATGCCCGGGGGGACAGATACGCAGTATTTT.

This clone occurred once. This chain joins TRBV6-5 and TRBJ1-5, with 7 bases aligning to TRBD1. In germline, CDR1 is MNHEY, CDR2 SVGAGI. The CDR3 sequence is 15 residues long. With V trimmed by 0 bases and J by 5 bases, 4 bases remained unmatched. In nucleotides, the CDR3 is TGTGCCAGCAGTTACTCAGGGGGCTGGCATCAGCCCCAGCATTTT. As protein: CASSYSGGWHQPQHF.

This clone has just one count. The chain is built from TRBV11-2 and TRBJ2-5; D gene unclear. This CDR3 is built from 12 residues. The germline CDR1 and CDR2 sequences are SGHAT and FQNNGV. V was pared by 1 base and J by 5 bases, with 5 bases between. The DNA of the CDR3 is TGTGCCAGCAGCTTAGTCAGGGAGACCCAGTACTTC. It translates to CASSLVRETQYF.

This clone was counted a few times. V is TRBV6-1 and J is TRBJ2-2; no definite D call. Per the germline V gene, CDR1 is MNHNS and CDR2 is SASEGT. V lost 1 base to trimming and J lost 6 bases, with 9 bases between them. The CDR3 covers 14 residues. The CDR3 nucleotides are TGTGCCAGCAGTGAAGTCCCCTTGTCCGGGGAGCTGTTTTTT. This encodes CASSEVPLSGELFF.

This clone was detected once. The chain is built from TRBV19 and TRBJ1-2; 8 nucleotides agree with TRBD1. There are 12 residues in the CDR3. Losses at the gene ends were 10 bases for V and 8 bases for J; bases not matched to a gene: 9. The germline V gene encodes CDR1 LNHDA and CDR2 SQIVND (reference sequence). The CDR3 spells CATDRGKMGYTF. DNA for the CDR3: TGTGCCACAGACAGGGGAAAGATGGGCTACACCTTC.

In its sample, this clone was seen once. V is TRBV9 and J is TRBJ1-2; D may be TRBD1 (5 bases). V lost 0 bases and J lost 4, with 13 bases in between. The CDR3 totals 15 residues. Germline values: CDR1 SGDLS, CDR2 YYNGEE. CDR3 nucleotides: TGTGCCAGCAGCGTAGCGGGGCAGGCGACCTATGGCTACACCTTC. Protein product: CASSVAGQATYGYTF.

The J gene is TRBJ2-3, the V gene TRBV29-1; TRBD1 agrees at 8 bases. The CDR3 spans 13 residues. Trimming at V came to 6 bases and at J to 3 bases, leaving 5 bases not matched to a gene. Germline CDR1 and CDR2: SQVTM and ANQGSEA. CDR3 DNA sequence: TGCAGCGTCCGGACAGGGTGGACAGATACGCAGTATTTT. This gives the protein CSVRTGWTDTQYF.

The chain joins TRBV30 to TRBJ2-5; tentative D call: TRBD1 (6 bases). The CDR3 covers 11 residues. CDR1 and CDR2 from the germline V gene are GTSNPN and SVGIG (reference sequence). V was trimmed by 2 bases and J by 5 bases, leaving 6 bases between them. The CDR3 region has the DNA TGTGCCTGGAGTACAGGGGAGACCCAGTACTTC. Translated, it gives CAWSTGETQYF.

The chain uses TRBV5-6 and TRBJ2-7, with 8 nucleotides matching TRBD2. Trimming removed 2 bases from V and 2 bases from J; junction bases left unmatched: 12. CDR3 length equals 17 residues. CDR1 and CDR2 (germline): SGHDT, YYEEEE. CDR3 DNA sequence: TGTGCCAGCAGCTTAATCGGCGGGGGGCGACAAACCTACGAGCAGTACTTC. Protein product: CASSLIGGGRQTYEQYF.

This rearrangement joins TRBV28 to TRBJ1-6; possible D gene TRBD1, 6 bases. CDR1 MDHEN and CDR2 SYDVKM come from the germline V gene. The CDR3 consists of 13 residues. CDR3 sequence reads: CAGGGRNNSPLHF. The CDR3 bases are TGTGCTGGGGGGGGCCGGAATAATTCACCCCTCCACTTT.

The rearrangement joins TRBV2 to TRBJ2-7; 8 bases fit TRBD2. CDR1 and CDR2 from the germline V gene are SNHLY and FYNNEI. J was trimmed by 2 bases and V by 5 bases; bases with no gene match: 11. The CDR3 spans 16 residues. The CDR3 DNA follows: TGTGCCAGCAGTATCAACTATAGCGGGGCAGCCTACGAGCAGTACTTC. Translated, it gives CASSINYSGAAYEQYF.